This T cell receptor beta chain was captured in a study of blood T cell repertoires in COVID-19. Study context: Samples taken during acute and convalescent COVID-19 were collected in the United States, Italy and Spain. Nucleic acid was either cDNA or gDNA, and it came from T cells, B-cell-depleted T cells, or PBMCs.

Under the authors' procedure: Using reference gene primer amplification, nucleated cell counts were estimated. This table comes from immunoSEQ multiplex PCR, and its TCRdb copy is limited to in-frame clones, with some not included. V, J and clone size were drawn from that table, and D and trimming were deduced from the DNA. The table shows 200,000 to 300,000 clones, with 86% occurring only once. Germline CDR1 and CDR2: SGDLS and YYNGEE. V lost 2 bases, J lost 5 bases, and 7 bases lay in between. CDR3 length: 13 amino acids. This clone was observed a few times. The chain combines TRBV9 with TRBJ2-2; D is ambiguous. The specimen was peripheral blood. The sequence was obtained from a woman between 25 and 40 years old who had recovered from COVID-19. CDR3 nucleotides: TGTGCCAGCAGCGTCTCCGGGACCGGGGAGCTGTTTTTT. Amino acids: CASSVSGTGELFF.